This T cell receptor beta chain emerged from a study of T cell repertoires in cytomegalovirus infection. Study details: CMV epitopes, recently identified HLA-C-restricted and well-studied HLA-B-restricted, were used. Signatures in public TCR beta sequences pointed to both CMV infection and matching HLA type.

TCRdb reprocessed the reads via MiXCR and lists one record per CDR3 protein. The sample yields around 430,000 distinct CDR3 sequences, about two fifths seen once. Trimming removed 0 bases from V and 3 bases from J, with 11 bases in between. Germline CDR1 reads LGHNT; CDR2 reads FRNRAP. CDR3 length: 15 residues. Notes on this clonotype: As yet, its antigen is unknown.

Study conclusions and caveats: CMV carriers having the relevant HLA were flagged by cumulative public TCR beta family frequency. CMV-specific TCR beta clonotypes restricted by HLA-C dominated the ex vivo response.

This sample comprised cultured PBMCs, obtained from culture after CMV antigen stimulation. The source of this sequence is a human donor in good health (CMV status not recorded). Some clones in this sample may be carry-over from other donors' samples. This chain uses TRBV12-5 with TRBJ1-1; D unresolved. Written as DNA, the CDR3 is TGTGCTAGTGGTTTGGTACTGGGTCAACACACTGAAGCTTTCTTT. It codes for CASGLVLGQHTEAFF.